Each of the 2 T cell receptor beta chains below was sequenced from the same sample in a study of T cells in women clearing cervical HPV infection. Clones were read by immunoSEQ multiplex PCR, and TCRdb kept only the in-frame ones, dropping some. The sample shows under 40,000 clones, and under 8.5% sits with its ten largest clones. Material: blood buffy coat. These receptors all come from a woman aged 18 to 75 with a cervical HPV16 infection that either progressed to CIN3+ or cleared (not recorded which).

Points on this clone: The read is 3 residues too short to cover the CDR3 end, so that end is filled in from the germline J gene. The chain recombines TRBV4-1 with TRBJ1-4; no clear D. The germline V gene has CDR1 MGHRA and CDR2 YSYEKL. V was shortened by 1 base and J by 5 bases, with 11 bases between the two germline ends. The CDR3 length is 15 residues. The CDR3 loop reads CASSQVAGNNEKLFF. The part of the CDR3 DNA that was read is TGCGCCAGCAGCCAAGTCGCAGGAAACAATGAAAAA.

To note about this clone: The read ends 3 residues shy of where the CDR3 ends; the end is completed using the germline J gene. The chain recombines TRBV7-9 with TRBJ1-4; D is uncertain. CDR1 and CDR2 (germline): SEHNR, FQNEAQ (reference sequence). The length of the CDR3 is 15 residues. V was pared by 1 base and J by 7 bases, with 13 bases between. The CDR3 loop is CASSLVQGSPEKLFF. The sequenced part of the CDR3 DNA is TGTGCCAGCAGCTTAGTACAAGGTTCCCCTGAAAAA.